The next 16 T cell receptor beta chains were all read from a single sample in a study of T cell responses to AZD1222 COVID-19 vaccine. Method: immunoSEQ multiplex PCR; TCRdb's copy keeps in-frame clones and lacks some. The table lists more than 90,000 clones, more than 70% of them singletons, with roughly 10% in the top ten. Material: peripheral blood, obtained 28 days after the second AZD1222 dose. Receptors were obtained from an adult who received the AZD1222 COVID-19 vaccine.

V gene TRBV7-2 combines with J gene TRBJ1-6; 7 nucleotides line up with TRBD1. Per germline, CDR1 SGHTA and CDR2 FQGNSA. V gave up 5 bases and J gave up 5 bases; unmatched junction bases: 6. The CDR3 length is 15 residues. CDR3 nucleotide sequence: TGTGCCAGCAGCGTACAGGGGAGAGATAATTCACCCCTCCACTTT. It translates to CASSVQGRDNSPLHF.

The chain carries TRBV4-2 and TRBJ2-7, with D maybe TRBD2 (6 bases). Trimming cost V 1 base and J 7 bases, with 17 bases left between them. Germline V gene sequence: CDR1 LGHNA, CDR2 YNFKEQ. The CDR3 is 15 amino acids. The chain's CDR3 is CASSQGSSEVREQYF. DNA of the CDR3: TGTGCCAGCAGCCAAGGTTCTAGCGAAGTAAGGGAGCAGTACTTC.

The chain uses TRBV9 and TRBJ2-6; a possible D gene is TRBD2 (5 bases). The CDR3 covers 15 residues. Per germline, CDR1 SGDLS and CDR2 YYNGEE. The V gene lost 4 bases and the J gene lost 4 bases, with 12 bases spanning the gap. The CDR3 here is CASSTDGIGANVLTF. CDR3 coding DNA: TGTGCCAGCAGCACGGACGGGATAGGGGCCAACGTCCTGACTTTC.

This clone was picked up one time. The V call is TRBV18, the J call TRBJ2-4; either TRBD1 or TRBD2 may fit D (7 bases each). The CDR3 covers 15 residues. V was shortened by 3 bases and J by 4 bases, with 13 bases between the two germline ends. Per germline, CDR1 KGHSH and CDR2 LQKENI. The CDR3, as DNA: TGTGCCAGCTCACCGGGGAGGGACAGAAAAAACATTCAGTACTTC. This codes for CASSPGRDRKNIQYF.

This clone showed up just a few times. The chain joins TRBV10-1 to TRBJ2-5, with D possibly matching TRBD2 (6 bases). The CDR3 covers 14 residues. Germline V CDR1 and CDR2: WNHNN, SYGVQD (reference sequence). Trimming pared 3 bases from V and 5 bases from J, leaving 13 bases between. The CDR3 DNA follows: TGCGCCAGCAGTGATGCGGGGCGCGGGGAGACCCAGTACTTC. It translates to CASSDAGRGETQYF.

This chain connects TRBV20-1 to TRBJ2-7; D gene uncertain. Trimming shortened V by 6 bases and J by 5 bases, and 8 bases separated the two germline ends. This CDR3 is built from 10 residues. Germline values: CDR1 DFQATT, CDR2 SNEGSKA (reference sequence). Here the CDR3 DNA reads TGCAGTGCCAAAGCCCACGAGCAGTACTTC. The encoded protein is CSAKAHEQYF.

The genes are TRBV20-1 and TRBJ2-7, with D unresolved. The germline V gene has CDR1 DFQATT and CDR2 SNEGSKA (reference sequence). The CDR3 is made up of 10 amino acids. V gave up 6 bases and J gave up 9 bases, with 12 bases separating them. In DNA, the CDR3 is TGCAGTGCCCACGAAGACGGGCAGTACTTC. It encodes CSAHEDGQYF.

V usage is TRBV7-9 and J usage is TRBJ2-1; 9 bases map to TRBD2. This CDR3 region has 16 residues. V was pared by 1 base and J by 8 bases, with 9 bases of the junction left unmatched. In germline, CDR1 is SEHNR, CDR2 FQNEAQ (reference sequence). CDR3 bases: TGTGCCAGCAGCTTAGGGGTAGCGGGAGCGGGGGATGAGCAGTTCTTC. Translated, it gives CASSLGVAGAGDEQFF.

V is TRBV12-3 or TRBV12-4 and J is TRBJ2-7, with D hard to call. The CDR3 contains 13 residues. The V gene lost 5 bases and the J gene lost 3 bases, with 11 bases spanning the gap. In DNA, the CDR3 is TGTGCCAGCAGTCCCGGCCGGTTCTACGAGCAGTACTTC. Its translation: CASSPGRFYEQYF.

Here the CDR3 DNA reads TGTGCCAGCAGTCTCCCCTCCCCAGGCCCCAACACCGGGGAGCTGTTTTTT. This gives the protein CASSLPSPGPNTGELFF. The J gene is TRBJ2-2, the V gene TRBV28; D remains ambiguous. Trimming took off 5 bases at V and 2 bases at J, with 18 bases between the two ends. CDR1 and CDR2 (germline): MDHEN, SYDVKM. CDR3 length: 17 residues.

As DNA, the CDR3 is TGTGCCGCAGGGGGACAGGGGGTCTATGGCTACACCTTC. This gives the protein CAAGGQGVYGYTF. The chain combines TRBV25-1 with TRBJ1-2, with 11 bases aligning to TRBD1. Trimming cost V 11 bases and J 4 bases; bases outside gene matches: 6. Germline assignment: CDR1 MGHDK and CDR2 SYGVNS. This CDR3 spans 13 amino acids.

The chain employs TRBV19 and TRBJ1-2; weak D call: TRBD1 (5 bases). V lost 4 bases and J 4 bases, leaving 10 bases between the germline ends. Germline CDR1 LNHDA, CDR2 SQIVND (reference sequence). The CDR3 covers 13 residues. The CDR3 is CASSTTDFYGYTF. CDR3 bases: TGTGCCAGTAGTACGACAGATTTCTATGGCTACACCTTC.

The gene calls are TRBV27 and TRBJ1-3, with D unresolved. Germline V gives CDR1 MNHEY, CDR2 SMNVEV (reference sequence). Trimming cost V 2 bases and J 4 bases, with 9 bases left between them. The CDR3 runs to 14 residues. The CDR3 DNA follows: TGTGCCAGCAGTTTAAGGTCCGCAGGAAACACCATATATTTT. Residues: CASSLRSAGNTIYF.

The chain is built from TRBV28 and TRBJ2-2, with D maybe TRBD2 (6 bases). The CDR3 is made up of 15 amino acids. CDR1 and CDR2 (germline): MDHEN, SYDVKM. Trimming pared 1 base from V and 6 bases from J, leaving 12 bases between. The CDR3 DNA reads as TGTGCCAGCAGTTTATCCGCCTCGGGGGCCGGGGAGCTGTTTTTT. It is translated as CASSLSASGAGELFF.

The rearrangement links TRBV3-1 (or the pseudogene TRBV3-2) to TRBJ2-7; 7 positions agree with TRBD1. In germline, CDR1 is LGHDT, CDR2 YNNKEL (reference sequence). The CDR3 loop spans 14 amino acids. V lost 3 bases, J lost 1 base, and 3 bases stayed unmatched. CDR3 in DNA: TGTGCCAGCAGCCATGGCAGGGGGTCCTACGAGCAGTACTTC. Its protein is CASSHGRGSYEQYF.

V gene TRBV29-1 combines with J gene TRBJ1-1; a possible D gene is TRBD1 (5 bases). The V gene's germline CDR1 is SQVTM and CDR2 ANQGSEA. The CDR3 totals 15 residues. V gave up 3 bases and J gave up 2 bases, with 16 bases separating them. In DNA, the CDR3 is TGCAGCGTTGAGACCATGGCAGGGATAAACACTGAAGCTTTCTTT. This gives the protein CSVETMAGINTEAFF.